Presented here are 13 T cell receptor beta chains from one specimen sequenced in a study of cytomegalovirus exposure and HLA in healthy donors. PCR primers comprised 60 Vbeta and 13 Jbeta primers. TCRdb's copy holds only in-frame clones and misses some; the assay was immunoSEQ multiplex PCR. The sample has about 130,000 clones; about 80% are singletons. Material for sequencing was PBMCs. The origin of the receptors is a boy aged 2-15 years in good health and CMV-seronegative.

In this sample, this clone turned up a few times. V usage is TRBV2 and J usage is TRBJ2-7; 7 nucleotides agree with TRBD2. J lost 6 bases, V lost 1 base, and 9 bases had no gene match. The CDR3 extends over 15 amino acids. Germline V gene sequence: CDR1 SNHLY, CDR2 FYNNEI. CDR3 loop: CASSEGRDYQTEQYF. DNA of the CDR3: TGTGCCAGCAGTGAAGGGAGGGACTACCAAACCGAGCAGTACTTC.

This sequence joins TRBV7-2 and TRBJ2-2, with 8 bases that match TRBD1. CDR3 size: 15 residues. Trimming cost V 0 bases and J 7 bases; bases outside gene matches: 4. CDR1 is SGHTA, CDR2 FQGNSA, per germline. CDR3 coding DNA: TGTGCCAGCAGCTTAGCCAGGGGGCGAAGCGGGGAGCTGTTTTTT. Encoded protein: CASSLARGRSGELFF.

The chain uses TRBV5-1 and TRBJ2-3, with 8 bases that match TRBD1. After removal of 4 bases from V and 2 bases from J, the junction contained 9 bases not matched to a gene. The CDR3 consists of 16 residues. CDR1 is SGHRS and CDR2 is YFSETQ in the germline V gene. This CDR3 reads CASSPAGQGYTDTQYF. As DNA, the CDR3 is TGCGCCAGCAGCCCCGCCGGACAGGGATACACAGATACGCAGTATTTT.

This clone was seen a few times. The chain carries TRBV7-6 and TRBJ2-3; 9 nucleotides line up with TRBD1. The CDR3 covers 17 residues. V was clipped by 2 bases and J by 4 bases; unmatched bases: 10. In germline, CDR1 is SGHVS, CDR2 FNYEAQ. The CDR3 sequence is CASSLRGRDREADTQYF. The CDR3 region has the DNA TGTGCCAGCAGCTTAAGGGGTAGGGACAGGGAAGCAGATACGCAGTATTTT.

The chain carries TRBV6-5 and TRBJ1-2; 7 positions agree with TRBD1. V was pared by 4 bases and J by 0 bases, with 2 bases of the junction left unmatched. The CDR3 has 14 residues. CDR1 is MNHEY, CDR2 SVGAGI, per germline. Here the CDR3 reads CASSFGTANYGYTF. Written as DNA, the CDR3 is TGTGCCAGCAGTTTTGGGACAGCTAACTATGGCTACACCTTC.

J is TRBJ2-3 and V is TRBV5-1; 9 bases line up with TRBD2. The V gene's germline CDR1 is SGHRS and CDR2 YFSETQ. This CDR3 spans 16 amino acids. With V trimmed by 7 bases and J by 3 bases, 12 bases remained unmatched. The CDR3: CASSLPLGLATDTQYF. The CDR3 coding sequence is TGCGCCAGCTCTCTCCCTTTGGGACTAGCAACAGATACGCAGTATTTT.

The chain employs TRBV2 and TRBJ2-1, with D possibly being TRBD1 (6 bases). The germline CDR1 and CDR2 sequences are SNHLY and FYNNEI. V lost 6 bases to trimming and J lost 3 bases, with 21 bases between them. The CDR3 loop spans 17 amino acids. This CDR3 reads CASSRGPDSLHYNEQFF. CDR3 bases: TGTGCCAGCAGCCGAGGTCCGGACAGCCTTCACTACAATGAGCAGTTCTTC. Using reference TRBV2 and TRBJ2-1 for the parts outside the CDR3, the full variable domain is EPEVTQTPSHQVTQMGQEVILRCVPISNHLYFYWYRQILGQKVEFLVSFYNNEISEKSEIFDDQFSVERPDGSNFTLKIRSTKLEDSAMYFCASSRGPDSLHYNEQFFGPGTRLTVL.

This chain connects TRBV4-2 to TRBJ1-2, with D maybe TRBD1 (6 bases). The CDR3 is 14 residues long. Germline CDR1 is LGHNA and CDR2 is YNFKEQ. V gave up 6 bases and J gave up 5 bases, with 16 bases separating them. In nucleotides, the CDR3 is TGTGCCAGCAGACCGGGACAAACACTTTATGGCTACACCTTC. This sequence encodes CASRPGQTLYGYTF.

V is TRBV7-9 and J is TRBJ2-2; TRBD2 matches at 9 bases. With 7 bases clipped from V and 1 base from J, the junction kept 7 bases outside the gene matches. Germline V gives CDR1 SEHNR, CDR2 FQNEAQ (reference sequence). The CDR3 consists of 16 residues. The CDR3 region is CASNVLAGRNTGELFF. The CDR3 DNA reads TGTGCCAGCAACGTTCTAGCGGGGAGGAACACCGGGGAGCTGTTTTTT. The full variable domain, with the rest looked up from reference TRBV7-9 and TRBJ2-2, is DTGVSQNPRHKITKRGQNVTFRCDPISEHNRLYWYRQTLGQGPEFLTYFQNEAQLEKSRLLSDRFSAERPKGSFSTLEIQRTEQGDSAMYLCASNVLAGRNTGELFFGEGSRLTVL.

This clone appeared a few times. The genes are TRBV5-1 and TRBJ2-3, with a possible D match to TRBD1 (6 bases). There are 16 residues in the CDR3. The ends were cut back, 4 bases at V and 0 bases at J, with 15 bases in the middle. The germline CDR1 and CDR2 sequences are SGHRS and YFSETQ. Here the CDR3 reads CASSTTQGTSTDTQYF. The DNA for the CDR3 is TGCGCCAGCAGCACAACACAGGGAACTAGCACAGATACGCAGTATTTT.

The gene calls are TRBV7-2 and TRBJ2-7; D ambiguous. The germline V and J ends were trimmed by 5 bases and 9 bases, with 14 bases remaining between them. The germline gives CDR1 SGHTA, CDR2 FQGNSA. The CDR3 has 12 amino acids. The CDR3 is CASSPDLRGQYF. The CDR3 DNA follows: TGTGCCAGCAGCCCCGATCTTAGAGGGCAGTACTTC.

A note on this clone: The junction does not match germline at one end; this may be a read error. The chain is built from TRBV7-9 and TRBJ2-2; 10 positions match TRBD1. The CDR3 has 16 residues. Germline lookup yields CDR1 SEHNR and CDR2 FQNEAQ (reference sequence). CDR3 sequence (DNA): TGTTCCAGCAGCGATACCGGGACAGGGGACGCCGGGGAGCTGTTTTTT. It specifies CSSSDTGTGDAGELFF.

V usage is TRBV18 and J usage is TRBJ2-1, with D tentatively TRBD2 (6 bases). V dropped 1 base and J dropped 2 bases, with 12 bases sitting between them. This CDR3 contains 16 residues. The germline CDR1 and CDR2 sequences are KGHSH and LQKENI. CDR3 sequence: CASSPQEAGPYNEQFF. The DNA for the CDR3 is TGTGCCAGCTCACCACAGGAGGCGGGGCCCTACAATGAGCAGTTCTTC.